Below are 3 T cell receptor beta chains sequenced from a single sample in a study of blood T cell repertoires in COVID-19. The table came from immunoSEQ multiplex PCR; TCRdb's copy has only in-frame clones and leaves some out. Among 130,000 or so clones listed, 70% to 80% were seen once. What was sequenced was peripheral blood. The origin of the receptors is a man between 50 and 59 years old with acute or convalescent COVID-19.

The rearrangement joins TRBV30 to TRBJ2-5, with D possibly being TRBD1 (5 bases). Trimming removed 2 bases at V and 2 bases at J, with 9 bases between. The CDR3 runs to 13 residues. Germline CDR1 and CDR2: GTSNPN and SVGIG (reference sequence). This CDR3 reads CAWSLGEQETQYF. The CDR3 DNA is TGTGCCTGGAGTCTAGGGGAACAAGAGACCCAGTACTTC.

V gene TRBV6-6 combines with J gene TRBJ2-5, with 9 positions matching TRBD2. V dropped 8 bases and J dropped 5; count of bases not matched to a gene: 6. Germline lookup yields CDR1 MNHNY and CDR2 SVGAGI (reference sequence). This CDR3 is built from 13 residues. The CDR3 DNA sequence: TGTGCCAGCCGGACTAGCGCGGGGGAGACCCAGTACTTC. This encodes CASRTSAGETQYF.

This rearrangement joins TRBV11-2 to TRBJ1-2; tentatively, D is TRBD1 (5 bases). The CDR3 contains 16 residues. Germline V gene sequence: CDR1 SGHAT, CDR2 FQNNGV. With 2 bases removed from V and 0 bases from J, the gap between germline ends came to 13 bases. CDR3 residues: CASSLRTGRANYGYTF. The DNA of the CDR3 is TGTGCCAGCAGCTTAAGAACAGGCCGAGCTAACTATGGCTACACCTTC.